This TCR beta chain was sequenced for a study of blood T cell repertoires in COVID-19. Overall study context: Resolution of symptoms, clearance, or two negative PCRs was present in recovered Cohort 3 donors.

Germline CDR1 and CDR2: SNHLY and FYNNEI. J gave up 3 bases and V 5 bases, and 3 bases lay outside the gene matches. There are 13 residues in the CDR3. Repertoires were generated with immunoSEQ multiplex PCR, while TCRdb's copy carries only in-frame clones and drops some. The table has about 210,000 clones, around 87% seen once; the top ten hold 7% to 7.5%. Sequencing was done on a sample of PBMCs or T cells enriched from blood (not recorded which). The sequence derives from a man aged 25-45 years in a cohort exposed to, infected with or recovered from COVID-19 (not recorded which). This sequence joins TRBV2 and TRBJ1-1; 7 bases line up with TRBD1. The DNA for the CDR3 is TGTGCCAGCAGTAGGGGGCGAGACACTGAAGCTTTCTTT. Translating gives CASSRGRDTEAFF. Full variable domain (remainder filled in from reference TRBV2 and TRBJ1-1): EPEVTQTPSHQVTQMGQEVILRCVPISNHLYFYWYRQILGQKVEFLVSFYNNEISEKSEIFDDQFSVERPDGSNFTLKIRSTKLEDSAMYFCASSRGRDTEAFFGQGTRLTVV.